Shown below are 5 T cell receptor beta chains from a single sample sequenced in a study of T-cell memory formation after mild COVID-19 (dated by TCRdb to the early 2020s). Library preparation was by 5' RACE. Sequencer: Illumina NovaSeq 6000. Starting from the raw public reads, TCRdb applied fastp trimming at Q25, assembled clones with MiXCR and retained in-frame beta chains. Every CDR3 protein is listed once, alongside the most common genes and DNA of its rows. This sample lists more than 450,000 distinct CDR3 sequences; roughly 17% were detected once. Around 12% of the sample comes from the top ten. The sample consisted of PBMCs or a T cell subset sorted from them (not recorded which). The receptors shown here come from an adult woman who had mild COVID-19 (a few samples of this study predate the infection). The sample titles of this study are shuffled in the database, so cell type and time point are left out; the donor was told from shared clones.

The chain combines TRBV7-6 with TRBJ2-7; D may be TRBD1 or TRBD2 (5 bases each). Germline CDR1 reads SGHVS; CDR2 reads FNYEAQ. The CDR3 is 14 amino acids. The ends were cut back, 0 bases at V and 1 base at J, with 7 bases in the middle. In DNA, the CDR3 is TGTGCCAGCAGCTTAGCGGGACCATCCTACGAGCAGTACTTC. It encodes CASSLAGPSYEQYF.

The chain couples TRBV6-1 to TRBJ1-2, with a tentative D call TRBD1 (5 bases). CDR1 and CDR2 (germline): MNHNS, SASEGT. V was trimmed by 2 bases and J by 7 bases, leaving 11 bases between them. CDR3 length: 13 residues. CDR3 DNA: TGTGCCAGCAGTGAAAGTGGGGGAGGTGGCTACACCTTC. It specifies CASSESGGGGYTF.

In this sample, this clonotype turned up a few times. The chain's CDR3 is CASSHTPDTTSSTDTQYF. The CDR3 DNA reads as TGCGCCAGCAGCCATACCCCGGACACTACTTCGAGCACAGATACGCAGTATTTT. The chain links TRBV4-1 to TRBJ2-3; possibly TRBD1 for D (5 bases). V shed 3 bases and J shed 0 bases, with 19 bases lying between them. The CDR3 is 18 residues long. The germline CDR1 and CDR2 sequences are MGHRA and YSYEKL.

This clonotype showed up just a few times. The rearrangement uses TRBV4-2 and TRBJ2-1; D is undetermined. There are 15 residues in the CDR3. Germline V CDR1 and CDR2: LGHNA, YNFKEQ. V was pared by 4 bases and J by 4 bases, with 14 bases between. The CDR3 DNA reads TGTGCCAGCAGCCCGCGAGAAATACAGTACAATGAGCAGTTCTTC. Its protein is CASSPREIQYNEQFF.

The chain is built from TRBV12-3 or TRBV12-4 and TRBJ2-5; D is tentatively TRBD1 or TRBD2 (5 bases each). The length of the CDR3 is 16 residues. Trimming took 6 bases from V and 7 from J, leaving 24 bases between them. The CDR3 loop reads CASSLYTSGPPGTQYF. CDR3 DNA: TGTGCCAGCAGCCTCTATACCTCGGGACCCCCCGGGACCCAGTACTTC.